These T cell receptor beta chains were read from a single sample in a study of T cells after yellow fever vaccination. TCRdb processed the 5' RACE reads anew with MiXCR; each CDR3 protein has one entry. The data show roughly 330,000 distinct CDR3 sequences, approximately 4.2% seen once. The specimen was PBMCs, collected 5 days after the yellow fever booster vaccination. These receptors all come from a man in his late teens or twenties who received the YFV17D yellow fever vaccine. The CDR3 runs from the conserved cysteine through the conserved F or W. Each record gives: V gene, clone size, J gene, D gene, CDR3 DNA, CDR3 protein. The D gene is left open where the match is weak. Clone size is given for some rows only: seen once, a few or many times, or a class if the clone is expanded.

V gene: TRBV24-1; clone size: .; J gene: TRBJ1-5; D gene: .; CDR3 DNA: TGTGCCACCAGTGATAGTGGAGGGACTCATCAGCCCCAGCATTTT; CDR3 protein: CATSDSGGTHQPQHF
V gene: TRBV12-3/TRBV12-4; clone size: .; J gene: TRBJ1-5; D gene: .; CDR3 DNA: TGTGCCAGCAGCCTCGACAGCGCCCGTCAGCCCCAGCATTTT; CDR3 protein: CASSLDSARQPQHF
V gene: TRBV7-8; clone size: many; J gene: TRBJ2-7; D gene: TRBD2; CDR3 DNA: TGTGCCAGCAGTTGGACCGGGACTAGCTACGAGCAGTACTTC; CDR3 protein: CASSWTGTSYEQYF
V gene: TRBV7-2; clone size: many; J gene: TRBJ2-3; D gene: .; CDR3 DNA: TGTGCCAGCAGCTTAGGTCCCTCCATGACAGATACGCAGTATTTT; CDR3 protein: CASSLGPSMTDTQYF
V gene: TRBV7-2; clone size: many; J gene: TRBJ1-2; D gene: .; CDR3 DNA: TGTGCCAGCAGCCCCCCCGGCGTGGACAATGGCTACACCTTC; CDR3 protein: CASSPPGVDNGYTF
V gene: TRBV6-1; clone size: few; J gene: TRBJ2-6; D gene: .; CDR3 DNA: TGTGCCAGCAGTGAAGCTCGGGGTGAGGGGGCTGGGGCCAACGTCCTGACTTTC; CDR3 protein: CASSEARGEGAGANVLTF
V gene: TRBV30; clone size: many; J gene: TRBJ2-6; D gene: .; CDR3 DNA: TGTGCCTGGAGTGTTCCCTTCTCTGGGGCCAACGTCCTGACTTTC; CDR3 protein: CAWSVPFSGANVLTF
V gene: TRBV7-8; clone size: .; J gene: TRBJ2-7; D gene: .; CDR3 DNA: TGTGCCAGCAGCTTAGCCGAAGGGTACGAGCAGTACTTC; CDR3 protein: CASSLAEGYEQYF
V gene: TRBV4-3; clone size: many; J gene: TRBJ2-2; D gene: .; CDR3 DNA: TGCGCCAGCAGCCACCTCACCGGGGAGCTGTTTTTT; CDR3 protein: CASSHLTGELFF
V gene: TRBV4-1; clone size: .; J gene: TRBJ1-2; D gene: .; CDR3 DNA: TGCGCCAGCAGCCGCCCGGGAGAGGGTCTCTTTGGCTACACCTTC; CDR3 protein: CASSRPGEGLFGYTF
V gene: TRBV7-9; clone size: few; J gene: TRBJ1-1; D gene: .; CDR3 DNA: TGTGCCAGCAGCCTCCTGGCTGGCGTGGACACTGAAGCTTTCTTT; CDR3 protein: CASSLLAGVDTEAFF
V gene: TRBV20-1; clone size: few; J gene: TRBJ2-5; D gene: .; CDR3 DNA: TGCAGTGCTTCACGGGGCCAGGAAGAGACCCAGTACTTC; CDR3 protein: CSASRGQEETQYF
V gene: TRBV4-1; clone size: .; J gene: TRBJ1-2; D gene: .; CDR3 DNA: TGCGCCAGCAGTCAAGATTCCCGGAGTTTCTATGGCTACACCTTC; CDR3 protein: CASSQDSRSFYGYTF
V gene: TRBV27; clone size: many; J gene: TRBJ1-1; D gene: .; CDR3 DNA: TGTGCCAGCAGTCTACAGGGACGGTTGACTGAAGCTTTCTTT; CDR3 protein: CASSLQGRLTEAFF
V gene: TRBV6-2/TRBV6-3; clone size: many; J gene: TRBJ1-1; D gene: .; CDR3 DNA: TGTGCCAGCAGGCGGAACACTGAAGCTTTCTTT; CDR3 protein: CASRRNTEAFF
V gene: TRBV7-2; clone size: many; J gene: TRBJ1-5; D gene: .; CDR3 DNA: TGTGCCAGCAGGATCATCGGACGACCTTATAGCAATCAGCCCCAGCATTTT; CDR3 protein: CASRIIGRPYSNQPQHF
V gene: TRBV14; clone size: .; J gene: TRBJ1-1; D gene: .; CDR3 DNA: TGTGCCAGCAGCCAAGTGGATAGTGAAGTCACTGAAGCTTTCTTT; CDR3 protein: CASSQVDSEVTEAFF
V gene: TRBV18; clone size: .; J gene: TRBJ2-2; D gene: .; CDR3 DNA: TGTGCCAGCTCACCACCGTCGGGGTCCGCCGGGGAGCTGTTTTTT; CDR3 protein: CASSPPSGSAGELFF
V gene: TRBV2; clone size: .; J gene: TRBJ2-1; D gene: TRBD1; CDR3 DNA: TGTGCCAGCGAAAAGACAGGGGTACCCTACAATGAGCAGTTCTTC; CDR3 protein: CASEKTGVPYNEQFF
V gene: TRBV7-3; clone size: few; J gene: TRBJ2-1; D gene: .; CDR3 DNA: TGTGCCAGCAGCTTATTTTCGGGTACTTACAATGAGCAGTTCTTC; CDR3 protein: CASSLFSGTYNEQFF
V gene: TRBV2; clone size: .; J gene: TRBJ2-3; D gene: .; CDR3 DNA: TGTGCCAGCAGTTGGGTACCCGCCTGGAGCACAGATACGCAGTATTTT; CDR3 protein: CASSWVPAWSTDTQYF
V gene: TRBV27; clone size: few; J gene: TRBJ1-5; D gene: .; CDR3 DNA: TGTGCCAGCAGAGGTCTCAGTAGCAATCAGCCCCAGCATTTT; CDR3 protein: CASRGLSSNQPQHF
V gene: TRBV6-2/TRBV6-3; clone size: many; J gene: TRBJ1-1; D gene: .; CDR3 DNA: TGTGCCAGCAGTTCCCGTATGAACACTGAAGCTTTCTTT; CDR3 protein: CASSSRMNTEAFF
V gene: TRBV6-2/TRBV6-3; clone size: .; J gene: TRBJ2-3; D gene: TRBD2; CDR3 DNA: TGTGCCAGCAGTTACATGGCGGGGGATAGAGATACGCAGTATTTT; CDR3 protein: CASSYMAGDRDTQYF
V gene: TRBV12-3/TRBV12-4; clone size: .; J gene: TRBJ1-5; D gene: .; CDR3 DNA: TGTGCCAGCAGTTCCAGGGGTTTCGGCAATCAGCCCCAGCATTTT; CDR3 protein: CASSSRGFGNQPQHF
V gene: TRBV9; clone size: many; J gene: TRBJ2-3; D gene: TRBD2; CDR3 DNA: TGTGCCAGCAGCGCGACTAGCGGCACAGATACGCAGTATTTT; CDR3 protein: CASSATSGTDTQYF
V gene: TRBV20-1; clone size: few; J gene: TRBJ1-4; D gene: TRBD1; CDR3 DNA: TGCAGTGCACCCACCCTGCAGGGGGCGAGGGAAAAACTGTTTTTT; CDR3 protein: CSAPTLQGAREKLFF
V gene: TRBV20-1; clone size: .; J gene: TRBJ1-5; D gene: .; CDR3 DNA: TGCAGTGCTTGGATTGGTCAGGGCAATCAGCCCCAGCATTTT; CDR3 protein: CSAWIGQGNQPQHF
V gene: TRBV28; clone size: many; J gene: TRBJ2-1; D gene: .; CDR3 DNA: TGTGCCAGCAGTTCCATAGCGGTATACAATGAGCAGTTCTTC; CDR3 protein: CASSSIAVYNEQFF
V gene: TRBV20-1; clone size: many; J gene: TRBJ1-5; D gene: TRBD1; CDR3 DNA: TGCAGTGCTACCCTTGGGGGGACAGGGGGGTCTAGCAATCAGCCCCAGCATTTT; CDR3 protein: CSATLGGTGGSSNQPQHF
V gene: TRBV29-1; clone size: few; J gene: TRBJ2-3; D gene: .; CDR3 DNA: TGCAGCGCACGGACGGGGGACGGTACAGATACGCAGTATTTT; CDR3 protein: CSARTGDGTDTQYF
V gene: TRBV5-1; clone size: .; J gene: TRBJ2-1; D gene: .; CDR3 DNA: TGCGCCAGCAGCCCCGGACAGTCCGAGGGGGAGCAGTTCTTC; CDR3 protein: CASSPGQSEGEQFF
V gene: TRBV5-4; clone size: few; J gene: TRBJ2-5; D gene: .; CDR3 DNA: TGTGCCAGCAGCTTGGGTGGCAGCCTCCAAGAGACCCAGTACTTC; CDR3 protein: CASSLGGSLQETQYF
V gene: TRBV10-3; clone size: many; J gene: TRBJ2-2; D gene: .; CDR3 DNA: TGTGCCATCAGCTCGACTCGCACCGGGGAGCTGTTTTTT; CDR3 protein: CAISSTRTGELFF
V gene: TRBV4-3; clone size: few; J gene: TRBJ2-3; D gene: TRBD1; CDR3 DNA: TGCGCCAGCAGCCAAGTGACAGGGGGCCCAGATACGCAGTATTTT; CDR3 protein: CASSQVTGGPDTQYF
V gene: TRBV4-1; clone size: few; J gene: TRBJ2-7; D gene: .; CDR3 DNA: TGCGCCAGCAGCCAAGGCAGGGGTATTTACGAGCAGTACTTC; CDR3 protein: CASSQGRGIYEQYF
V gene: TRBV6-1; clone size: .; J gene: TRBJ1-2; D gene: TRBD1; CDR3 DNA: TGTGCCTGCAGTGAAAGGGGGACAGCACCTAACTATGGCTACACCTTC; CDR3 protein: CACSERGTAPNYGYTF
V gene: TRBV7-2; clone size: .; J gene: TRBJ2-7; D gene: .; CDR3 DNA: TGTGCCAGCAGCTTATTCCGGGGGGCTTCCTACGAGCAGTACTTC; CDR3 protein: CASSLFRGASYEQYF
V gene: TRBV21-1; clone size: many; J gene: TRBJ2-1; D gene: .; CDR3 DNA: TGTGCCAGCAGCAGATACGTCCCTTACAATGAGCAGTTCTTC; CDR3 protein: CASSRYVPYNEQFF